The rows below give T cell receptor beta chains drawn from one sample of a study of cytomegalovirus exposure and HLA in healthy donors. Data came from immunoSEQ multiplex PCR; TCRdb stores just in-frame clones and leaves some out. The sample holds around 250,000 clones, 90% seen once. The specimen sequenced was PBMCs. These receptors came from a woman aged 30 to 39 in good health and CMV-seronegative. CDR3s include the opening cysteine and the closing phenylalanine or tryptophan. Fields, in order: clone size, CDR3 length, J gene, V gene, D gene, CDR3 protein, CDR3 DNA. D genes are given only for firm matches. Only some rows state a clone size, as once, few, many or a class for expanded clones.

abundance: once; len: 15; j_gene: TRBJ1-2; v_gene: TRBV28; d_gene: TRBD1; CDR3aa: CASSLWQGVTYGYTF; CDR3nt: TGTGCCAGCAGTTTGTGGCAGGGGGTGACCTATGGCTACACCTTC
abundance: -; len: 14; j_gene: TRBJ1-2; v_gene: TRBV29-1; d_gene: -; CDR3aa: CSVEDVSTDYGYTF; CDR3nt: TGCAGCGTTGAAGATGTGTCAACCGACTATGGCTACACCTTC
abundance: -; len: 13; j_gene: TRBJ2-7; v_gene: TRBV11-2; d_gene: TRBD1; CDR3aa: CASVGQGVLEQYF; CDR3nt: TGTGCCAGCGTTGGACAGGGGGTTTTAGAGCAGTACTTC
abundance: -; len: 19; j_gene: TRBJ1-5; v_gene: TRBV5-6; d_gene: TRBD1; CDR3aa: CASSLAGQGRWDSNQPQHF; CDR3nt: TGTGCCAGCAGCTTGGCGGGACAGGGTAGATGGGATAGCAATCAGCCCCAGCATTTT
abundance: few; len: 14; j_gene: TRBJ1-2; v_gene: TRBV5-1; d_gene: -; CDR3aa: CASSLGVNNYGYTF; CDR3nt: TGCGCCAGCAGCTTGGGGGTCAATAACTATGGCTACACCTTC
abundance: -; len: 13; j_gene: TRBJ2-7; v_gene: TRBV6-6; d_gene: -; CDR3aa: CASSDRNSYEQYF; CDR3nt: TGTGCCAGCAGCGACAGAAACTCCTACGAGCAGTACTTC
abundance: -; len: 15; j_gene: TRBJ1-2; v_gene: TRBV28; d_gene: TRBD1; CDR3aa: CASRPGGTGNYGYTF; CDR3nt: TGTGCCAGCCGCCCGGGGGGGACAGGGAACTATGGCTACACCTTC
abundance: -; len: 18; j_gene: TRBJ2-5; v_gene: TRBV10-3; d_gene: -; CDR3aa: CAISKGGQPGHQGETQYF; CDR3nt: TGTGCCATCAGTAAGGGGGGGCAGCCGGGACACCAAGGAGAGACCCAGTACTTC
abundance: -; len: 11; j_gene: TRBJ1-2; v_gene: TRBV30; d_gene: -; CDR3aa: CAWRQGRGYTF; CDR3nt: TGTGCCTGGAGACAGGGCCGGGGCTACACCTTC
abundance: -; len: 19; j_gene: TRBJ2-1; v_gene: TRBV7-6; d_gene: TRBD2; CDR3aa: CASSSAGTSGRGSYNEQFF; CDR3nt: TGTGCCAGCAGCTCAGCCGGGACTAGCGGGAGGGGCTCCTACAATGAGCAGTTCTTC
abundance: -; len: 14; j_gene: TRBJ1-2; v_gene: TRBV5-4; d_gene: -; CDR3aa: CASSFVRGNYGYTF; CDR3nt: TGTGCCAGCAGCTTCGTCAGGGGTAACTATGGCTACACCTTC
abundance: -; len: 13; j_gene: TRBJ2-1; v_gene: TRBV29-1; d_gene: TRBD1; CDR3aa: CSGTGTDYNEQFF; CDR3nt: TGCAGCGGTACCGGGACAGACTACAATGAGCAGTTCTTC
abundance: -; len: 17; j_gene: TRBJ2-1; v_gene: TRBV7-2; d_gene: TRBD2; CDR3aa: CASSLAGLAGGKGEQFF; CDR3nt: TGTGCCAGCAGCTTAGCGGGGCTAGCGGGAGGGAAGGGTGAGCAGTTCTTC
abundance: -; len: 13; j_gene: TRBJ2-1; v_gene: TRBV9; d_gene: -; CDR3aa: CASSVGTSNEQFF; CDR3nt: TGTGCCAGCAGCGTAGGGACAAGCAATGAGCAGTTCTTC
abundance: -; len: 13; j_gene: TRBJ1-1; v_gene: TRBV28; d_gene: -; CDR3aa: CASSFTVNTEAFF; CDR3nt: TGTGCCAGCAGTTTTACCGTGAACACTGAAGCTTTCTTT
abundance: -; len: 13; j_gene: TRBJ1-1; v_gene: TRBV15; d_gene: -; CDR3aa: CATQGTLNTEAFF; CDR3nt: TGTGCCACCCAGGGGACCCTGAACACTGAAGCTTTCTTT
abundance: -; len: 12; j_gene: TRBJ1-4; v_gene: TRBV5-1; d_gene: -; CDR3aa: CASSSGGEKLFF; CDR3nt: TGCGCCAGCAGCTCCGGGGGGGAAAAACTGTTTTTT
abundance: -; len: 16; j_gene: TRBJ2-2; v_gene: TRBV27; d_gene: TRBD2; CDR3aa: CASSLWSGSGTGELFF; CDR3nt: TGTGCCAGCAGTTTATGGAGCGGGAGTGGCACCGGGGAGCTGTTTTTT